This T cell receptor (beta chain) was identified during a study of blood T cell repertoires in COVID-19 (dated by TCRdb to the early 2020s). Study-wide context: The collaborator samples originated in the United States, Italy and Spain and spanned the acute and convalescent phases of COVID-19. Samples came from the ongoing ImmuneRACE study (first 160 participants) plus 1,254 subjects from 6 global collaborators. The repertoires were made available in a free public database intended to serve as a resource for research on the immune response to SARS-CoV-2. The material from the prospective study consisted of cDNA or gDNA derived from T cells, B-cell-depleted T cells, or PBMCs. The sample metadata nearly always contained a de-identified subject ID, COVID-19 status, age in years and sex. The dataset comprised deeply sampled blood TCRbeta repertoires from subjects exposed to, actively infected with, or recovered from COVID-19. Where available, HLA class I and class II types were obtained from metadata supplied by the sample provider rather than from assay-based typing. Paper-wide results and their limitations: The quantity of clinical and demographic metadata differed by source and by participant and was supplied without curation.

This clone was found once. It lacks a known antigen. Within one base of it there is no much larger clone, and no base qualities were kept. TCRbeta CDR3 regions were amplified from genomic DNA by means of the immunoSEQ Assay, a bias-controlled multiplex PCR. Under the source paper's analysis protocol: Within the assay, amplification of reference gene primers was used to estimate how many nucleated cells each sample contained. To quantify the absolute abundance of each unique TCRbeta CDR3 rearrangement, sequence reads were collapsed and filtered. For each sample, productive Simpson clonality was calculated as the square root of Simpson's diversity index across productive rearrangements. This is the immuneACCESS table as TCRdb keeps it, with only in-frame sequences that have V and J called. A part of the clones is gone; compared with another copy, unresolved V genes explain less than half, and the rest is unexplained. D and trimming come from the DNA, and the V and J calls and clone size come from that table. The sample records under 140,000 clones, 75% to 80% of which are singletons. Roughly 16% of the sample is taken by the ten largest.

From the cysteine through the phenylalanine, the CDR3 covers 14 amino acids. Left in the record is the CDR3 DNA by itself, 42 bases read in frame from the first base. Cut back by 0 bases and 2 bases, the V and J ends lie 5 bases apart. Looking up the germline V gene yields CDR1 MNHEY and CDR2 SVGAGI. Whole blood was collected in K2EDTA tubes by collaborating institutions according to the institutions' own protocols. Collaborator samples were shipped for TCRbeta analysis as frozen whole blood, isolated PBMCs, or DNA extracted from either sample type. In this chain, TRBV6-5 is recombined with TRBJ1-5; the best D guess is TRBD1, with 5 bases matching. The sequenced sample was peripheral blood. This TCR was sampled from a woman older than 75 with active or convalescent COVID-19. The nucleotide sequence reads TGTGCCAGCAGTTACTCAGGGGGCAATCAGCCCCAGCATTTT. The resulting protein is CASSYSGGNQPQHF.